These T cell receptor beta chains were read from a single sample in a study of neurological immune-mediated disorders. Via MiXCR, TCRdb re-called the 5' RACE reads, giving one row per CDR3 protein. The sample lists 45,000 to 50,000 distinct CDR3 sequences, roughly a quarter seen once, with 20% to 30% in the top ten. The specimen sequenced was PBMCs. The receptors come from a woman in her seventies in good health. Each CDR3 is given with its conserved first and last residue. Fields, in order: CDR3 DNA, CDR3 protein, J gene, V gene, clone size, D gene. D genes are given only for firm matches. Size is omitted from some rows. Given values are once, few, many or a class for expanded clones.

CDR3nt: TGCAGTGTGGATAAGGCAGGTACTAACTATGGCTACACCTTC
CDR3aa: CSVDKAGTNYGYTF
j_gene: TRBJ1-2
v_gene: TRBV20-1
abundance: NA
d_gene: NA

CDR3nt: TGTGCCATCAGTGACCAGACAGGGGGGAATCAGCCCCAGCATTTT
CDR3aa: CAISDQTGGNQPQHF
j_gene: TRBJ1-5
v_gene: TRBV10-3
abundance: many
d_gene: TRBD1

CDR3nt: TGTGCCAGCAGTTTGGGTCACCCGAACACCGGGGAGCTGTTTTTT
CDR3aa: CASSLGHPNTGELFF
j_gene: TRBJ2-2
v_gene: TRBV12-3/TRBV12-4
abundance: NA
d_gene: NA

CDR3nt: TGTGCCAGCAGTGGGGACATTGTAACCTTTGAGCAGTACTTC
CDR3aa: CASSGDIVTFEQYF
j_gene: TRBJ2-7
v_gene: TRBV2
abundance: many
d_gene: NA

CDR3nt: TGCGCCAGCAGCTTGGAGAACAGAACCTACGAGCAGTACTTC
CDR3aa: CASSLENRTYEQYF
j_gene: TRBJ2-7
v_gene: TRBV5-1
abundance: many
d_gene: NA

CDR3nt: TGCAGTGCTAGGAGGGCCCTCTCTGGGGCCAACGTCCTGACTTTC
CDR3aa: CSARRALSGANVLTF
j_gene: TRBJ2-6
v_gene: TRBV20-1
abundance: few
d_gene: NA

CDR3nt: TGTGCCAGCAGCCAAGGACGGTACACCGGGGAGCTGTTTTTT
CDR3aa: CASSQGRYTGELFF
j_gene: TRBJ2-2
v_gene: TRBV13
abundance: NA
d_gene: NA

CDR3nt: TGCGCCAGCAGCCAATTAGGGTTGGACAGACCTCAAGAGACCCAGTACTTC
CDR3aa: CASSQLGLDRPQETQYF
j_gene: TRBJ2-5
v_gene: TRBV4-1
abundance: medium-sized
d_gene: NA

CDR3nt: TGTGCCAGCAGCTTGGGGTCACTAGCGGGAGGGCCCTACAATGAGCAGTTCTTC
CDR3aa: CASSLGSLAGGPYNEQFF
j_gene: TRBJ2-1
v_gene: TRBV5-4
abundance: NA
d_gene: TRBD2

CDR3nt: TGTGCCGCCACTAGCCACGGGGAGCTGTTTTTT
CDR3aa: CAATSHGELFF
j_gene: TRBJ2-2
v_gene: TRBV6-2/TRBV6-3
abundance: many
d_gene: NA

CDR3nt: TGTGCCAGCAGCGTCGGACTAGCGGGAGGGCCGTATGAGCAGTTCTTC
CDR3aa: CASSVGLAGGPYEQFF
j_gene: TRBJ2-1
v_gene: TRBV3-1
abundance: many
d_gene: TRBD2